Below are 27 T cell receptor beta chains sequenced from a single sample in a study of vaccination and CD4 T cells after COVID-19. An Oncomine TCR Beta short-read assay was used to sequence the DNA from cultured CD4+ T cells. One entry per CDR3 protein results from TCRdb running MiXCR on the PCR reads. Counted here are 20,000 to 30,000 distinct CDR3 sequences, approximately 40% occurring once; the ten biggest clones make up 3% to 4%. No antigens are known for them. As to time point: late sampling 161 to 241 days after vaccination in a few convalescent patients. Treatment here: roughly 10-day PBMC culture with coronavirus spike peptide pools or control peptides (ViraFEST assay). The input for sequencing was CD4+ T cells from blood, cultured in vitro, taken about 7 months after SARS-CoV-2 vaccination. These receptors were collected from a human donor who had recovered from COVID-19.

The chain uses TRBV7-9 and TRBJ2-7; D not certain. The CDR3 length is 16 residues. The V end lost 5 bases, the J end lost 2 bases, and 19 bases lay between the germline ends. Germline CDR1 is SEHNR and CDR2 is FQNEAQ (reference sequence). Here the CDR3 reads CASSPEMRTEAYEQYF. The CDR3 DNA reads TGTGCCAGCAGCCCAGAGATGAGGACGGAAGCCTACGAGCAGTACTTC.

A few counts support this clonotype. The V and J genes are TRBV6-1 and TRBJ2-1; 10 bases map to TRBD2. J lost 5 bases, V lost 5 bases, and 3 bases had no gene match. The CDR3 has 14 amino acids. From germline, CDR1 is MNHNS and CDR2 SASEGT. The CDR3 nucleotides read TGTGCCAGCAGTCGGACTAGCGGACACAATGAGCAGTTCTTC. Translation gives CASSRTSGHNEQFF.

A few counts support this clonotype. The chain uses TRBV7-2 and TRBJ1-5; D unresolved. CDR3 length: 13 amino acids. CDR1 is SGHTA and CDR2 is FQGNSA in the germline V gene. The V end lost 2 bases, the J end lost 4 bases, and 6 bases lay between the germline ends. CDR3 region: CASSLQMNQPQHF. CDR3 DNA: TGTGCCAGCAGCTTACAGATGAATCAGCCCCAGCATTTT.

The J gene is TRBJ1-2, the V gene TRBV6-1; D gene ambiguous. Deletions cut 5 bases from V and 1 base from J, with 17 bases between. The CDR3 contains 16 residues. CDR1 MNHNS and CDR2 SASEGT come from the germline V gene. CDR3 loop: CASSPRLGNYNYGYTF. CDR3 sequence (DNA): TGTGCCAGCAGTCCGCGATTGGGGAACTATAACTATGGCTACACCTTC.

V usage is TRBV4-2 and J usage is TRBJ2-3; no firm D call. This CDR3 is built from 14 residues. Germline V lookup: CDR1 LGHNA, CDR2 YNFKEQ. V dropped 0 bases and J dropped 0 bases, with 4 bases sitting between them. The CDR3 region is CASSQDPSTDTQYF. The DNA of the CDR3 is TGTGCCAGCAGCCAAGACCCCAGCACAGATACGCAGTATTTT.

The rearrangement links TRBV7-8 to TRBJ2-7; D assignment may be TRBD1 or TRBD2 (9 bases each). CDR3 length equals 18 residues. The V end was cut by 4 bases, the J end by 5 bases, with 27 bases between. Germline V CDR1 and CDR2: SGHVS, FQNEAQ. For the CDR3, the DNA is TGTGCCAGCAGCTCGCGACAGGGGGGCGGCGGGAGGGTCGACGAGCAGTACTTC. Translating it yields CASSSRQGGGGRVDEQYF.

This sequence joins TRBV2 and TRBJ2-3; D is unclear. Per the germline V gene, CDR1 is SNHLY and CDR2 is FYNNEI. Trimming left V 4 bases short and J 7 bases short, with 12 bases between. The CDR3 spans 13 residues. The CDR3 coding sequence is TGTGCCAGCAGTGCTGGGCCCAGCAATACGCAGTATTTT. Protein: CASSAGPSNTQYF.

This clonotype was found a few times. This sequence joins TRBV15 and TRBJ2-7, with D hard to call. V was shortened by 0 bases and J by 3 bases, with 6 bases between the two germline ends. This CDR3 comprises 13 residues. Germline V gene sequence: CDR1 LNHNV, CDR2 YYDKDF (reference sequence). The CDR3 region has the DNA TGTGCCACCAGCAGAGATGTAGACTACGAGCAGTACTTC. It encodes CATSRDVDYEQYF.

The rearrangement uses TRBV7-9 and TRBJ1-2; TRBD1 matches at 8 bases. J was trimmed by 4 bases and V by 5 bases; bases with no gene match: 3. CDR3 length equals 13 residues. Germline assignment: CDR1 SEHNR and CDR2 FQNEAQ (reference sequence). The CDR3 sequence: CASSPGQVYGYTF. Written as DNA, the CDR3 is TGTGCCAGCAGCCCGGGACAGGTCTATGGCTACACCTTC.

The chain has TRBV19 and TRBJ2-5; D not resolved. Germline V lookup: CDR1 LNHDA, CDR2 SQIVND (reference sequence). The CDR3 runs to 14 residues. Trimming left V 8 bases short and J 0 bases short, with 13 bases between. The CDR3 here is CASPFWQDQETQYF. DNA for the CDR3: TGTGCCAGTCCCTTTTGGCAGGACCAAGAGACCCAGTACTTC. Drawing the rest from reference TRBV19 and TRBJ2-5, the complete variable domain is DGGITQSPKYLFRKEGQNVTLSCEQNLNHDAMYWYRQDPGQGLRLIYYSQIVNDFQKGDIAEGYSVSREKKESFPLTVTSAQKNPTAFYLCASPFWQDQETQYFGPGTRLLVL.

This clonotype has only one observation. The chain uses TRBV19 and TRBJ2-3; D is perhaps TRBD1 (5 bases). CDR1 and CDR2 (germline): LNHDA, SQIVND (reference sequence). This CDR3 region has 11 residues. The ends were cut back, 6 bases at V and 7 bases at J, with 8 bases in the middle. CDR3 nucleotides: TGTGCCAGTAGAACAGGCTATACGCAGTATTTT. Protein product: CASRTGYTQYF.

This chain uses TRBV28 with TRBJ2-1, with 8 bases aligning to TRBD1. With 3 bases clipped from V and 2 bases from J, the junction kept 6 bases outside the gene matches. This CDR3 contains 16 residues. CDR1 and CDR2 from the germline V gene are MDHEN and SYDVKM. CDR3 amino acids: CASSFLRTGPYNEQFF. In DNA form, the CDR3 reads TGTGCCAGCAGTTTCCTTCGGACAGGGCCCTACAATGAGCAGTTCTTC. The whole variable domain, filled in from reference TRBV28 and TRBJ2-1, reads DVKVTQSSRYLVKRTGEKVFLECVQDMDHENMFWYRQDPGLGLRLIYFSYDVKMKEKGDIPEGYSVSREKKERFSLILESASTNQTSMYLCASSFLRTGPYNEQFFGPGTRLTVL.

The chain uses TRBV6-5 and TRBJ1-2, with TRBD1 as a possible D gene (6 bases). V was cut by 4 bases and J by 3 bases, with 9 bases left in between. The CDR3 runs 13 residues. Germline CDR1 MNHEY, CDR2 SVGAGI. This CDR3 reads CASSLAGDYGYTF. The CDR3 coding sequence is TGTGCCAGCAGTTTGGCAGGGGACTATGGCTACACCTTC.

A few counts support this clonotype. The rearrangement uses TRBV6-1 and TRBJ2-4; TRBD2 might be the D (7 bases). V lost 3 bases and J lost 8, with 14 bases in between. Germline loops: CDR1 MNHNS, CDR2 SASEGT. CDR3 length: 14 residues. The CDR3 bases are TGTGCCAGCAGTGACGCAGGGGAGGGGGACATTCAGTACTTC. Its translation: CASSDAGEGDIQYF.

The chain recombines TRBV2 with TRBJ2-3, with D possibly matching TRBD2 (6 bases). The ends were cut back, 4 bases at V and 5 bases at J, with 10 bases in the middle. Germline CDR1 is SNHLY and CDR2 is FYNNEI. This CDR3 contains 13 residues. The CDR3 is CASSGLVGDTQYF. CDR3 coding DNA: TGTGCCAGCAGTGGACTAGTGGGAGATACGCAGTATTTT.

The chain couples TRBV7-8 to TRBJ2-1; 13 nucleotides align to TRBD2. The V and J ends lost 4 bases and 7 bases, in that order; junction bases with no gene match: 4. Germline V gene lookup returns CDR1 SGHVS and CDR2 FQNEAQ. This CDR3 comprises 15 residues. DNA of the CDR3: TGTGCCAGCAGCTGGGGACTAGCGGGGCGTAATGAGCAGTTCTTC. The encoded protein is CASSWGLAGRNEQFF.

The chain is built from TRBV15 and TRBJ2-7; 9 positions agree with TRBD2. Germline values: CDR1 LNHNV, CDR2 YYDKDF (reference sequence). The CDR3 contains 15 residues. V shed 4 bases and J 1 base; nucleotides not matched to a gene: 5. As DNA, the CDR3 is TGTGCCACCAGCACCGCGACTAGCGGATCCTACGAGCAGTACTTC. Translated, it gives CATSTATSGSYEQYF.

V and J are TRBV25-1 and TRBJ2-2; the match to TRBD2 covers 9 bases. Looked up from germline, CDR1 is MGHDK and CDR2 is SYGVNS. The CDR3 spans 14 residues. J gave up 3 bases and V 4 bases, and 0 bases lay outside the gene matches. The CDR3 DNA sequence: TGTGCCAGCAGTGGGACTAGCGACACCGGGGAGCTGTTTTTT. It specifies CASSGTSDTGELFF.

This chain links TRBV7-8 with TRBJ2-2; D is possibly TRBD1 or TRBD2 (5 bases each). With 5 bases removed from V and 5 bases from J, the gap between germline ends came to 18 bases. Germline-derived CDR1 and CDR2 are SGHVS and FQNEAQ. This CDR3 is built from 16 residues. The CDR3 sequence is CASSPRPVGTTGELFF. The CDR3 DNA is TGTGCCAGCAGCCCAAGACCGGTGGGGACGACCGGGGAGCTGTTTTTT.

J is TRBJ1-2 and V is TRBV28, with a weak D call TRBD1 (5 bases). Germline V gene lookup returns CDR1 MDHEN and CDR2 SYDVKM. The CDR3 totals 14 residues. Trimming removed 4 bases from V and 3 bases from J, with 12 bases in between. The CDR3 DNA follows: TGTGCCAGCAGTTCTGGGGGGGGATACTATGGCTACACCTTC. It specifies CASSSGGGYYGYTF.

This CDR3 is CASSSSRGAPYEQYF. DNA of the CDR3: TGTGCCAGCAGCTCATCCAGGGGGGCCCCCTACGAGCAGTACTTC. The chain has TRBV7-2 and TRBJ2-7; perhaps TRBD1 as D (7 bases). The CDR3 has 15 amino acids. Germline-derived CDR1 and CDR2 are SGHTA and FQGNSA. V lost 4 bases and J lost 2, with 15 bases in between.

Only a few counts were recorded for this clonotype. V and J are TRBV6-2 or TRBV6-3 and TRBJ1-5; D is uncertain. Deletions cut 4 bases from V and 5 bases from J, with 15 bases between. CDR3 length: 15 residues. In germline, CDR1 is MNHEY, CDR2 SVGEGT. This CDR3 reads CASSSTRVLDQPQHF. The DNA of the CDR3 is TGTGCCAGCAGTTCTACGAGGGTGCTGGATCAGCCCCAGCATTTT.

This clonotype was observed a few times. The chain employs TRBV24-1 and TRBJ2-3; perhaps TRBD2 as D (7 bases). Germline V gene data show CDR1 as KGHDR and CDR2 as SFDVKD. Trimming stripped 4 bases from V and 4 bases from J, with 26 bases between. CDR3 length: 19 amino acids. CDR3 amino acids: CATSDHERRGGGTADTQYF. The DNA for the CDR3 is TGTGCCACCAGTGACCACGAGCGGAGGGGGGGAGGTACGGCAGATACGCAGTATTTT.

This chain links TRBV20-1 with TRBJ2-5, with D possibly matching TRBD2 (6 bases). Between the trimmed V and J ends, which lost 8 bases and 2 bases, there was a span of 24 bases. The CDR3 loop spans 16 amino acids. The germline V gene encodes CDR1 DFQATT and CDR2 SNEGSKA (reference sequence). CDR3 protein: CSLQGEDALIQETQYF. In DNA form, the CDR3 reads TGCAGTTTGCAAGGGGAGGATGCACTAATTCAAGAGACCCAGTACTTC.

This clonotype was found a few times. The chain combines TRBV19 with TRBJ1-1, with D tentatively TRBD1 (6 bases). Germline V gene sequence: CDR1 LNHDA, CDR2 SQIVND (reference sequence). Trimming stripped 9 bases from V and 1 base from J, with 15 bases between. This CDR3 region has 14 residues. The CDR3 sequence: CASLRRGGNTEAFF. The CDR3, as DNA: TGTGCCAGCCTACGAAGAGGGGGGAACACTGAAGCTTTCTTT.

The CDR3 DNA reads TGTGCCAGCAGCCGCGGACAGGGAAGGTCAGATACGCAGTATTTT. Protein: CASSRGQGRSDTQYF. The chain carries TRBV7-3 and TRBJ2-3; 8 nucleotides agree with TRBD1. V shed 5 bases, J shed 4 bases, and the junction held 8 bases outside the gene matches. Germline V lookup: CDR1 SGHTA, CDR2 FQGTGA. This CDR3 comprises 15 residues.

The chain employs TRBV7-2 and TRBJ2-1, with D possibly being TRBD2 (5 bases). Germline V gene sequence: CDR1 SGHTA, CDR2 FQGNSA. This CDR3 contains 15 residues. Between the trimmed V and J ends, which lost 5 bases and 10 bases, there was a span of 21 bases. The CDR3 loop reads CASSPRRASGYEQFF. For the CDR3, the DNA is TGTGCCAGCAGCCCCCGGCGGGCATCAGGCTACGAGCAGTTCTTC.